This T cell receptor (beta chain) is drawn from a study of CD4 T cells in relation to SARS-CoV-2 and coronaviruses listed by TCRdb under 2021. Some background on the complete study: In the ViraFEST assay, PBMCs were cultured with antigen for around eleven days, after which TCR beta CDR3s were sequenced to identify antigen-specific clonal expansions. At the level of individual TCR clonotypes, the study measured memory CD4+ T cell crossreactivity between SARS-CoV-2 spike protein and common cold coronavirus spike proteins. For other donors in the study, expansion assays were sequenced with a different, Illumina-based TCR-beta assay. Patient-derived lymphoblastoid cell lines were used to map the HLA restriction of shared crossreactive spike epitopes. Across all 12 patients in the full convalescent cohort, ages ranged from about 21 to 80 years, with a median of 38. Among the approximately 12 convalescent patients, 8 males and 4 females were included, and two of the subjects were Hispanic. Samples from three pre-COVID donors and the naive versus memory experiments were sequenced with the Adaptive Biotechnologies TCR-sequencing kit; other data were Illumina-based.

DNA from CEF-cultured naive and memory CD4+ T cells underwent immunoSEQ TCR-beta sequencing at survey level. The authors processed their data as follows. Preprocessing removed nonproductive sequences and CDR3s not starting with C, not ending with F or W, or shorter than 7 amino acids. The MANAFEST web app identified antigen-specific clonotypes based on expansion compared with the reference and other culture wells. A clone was considered positive if the clone showed significant expansion compared with the reference culture in 2 of 3 replicate wells at an FDR below 0.05. To be called positive, a clone also had to show significant expansion compared with every other tandem well and an odds ratio greater than 5. Cultured and uncultured naive and memory CD4+ repertoires were searched for CDR3s previously identified as spike- and CEF-reactive. Pairwise Levenshtein distance, computed with the stringdist R package after three terminal residues were trimmed from each end, was used as the measure of CDR3 homology. The source is immuneACCESS, and TCRdb retained only in-frame sequences with V and J called. Part of the clones is not carried over; for the studies checked, unresolved V genes explain less than half of this, and the remainder is unexplained. Clonal size and the V and J genes are those of that table, whereas D and trimming came from the DNA. Here the sample has tens of thousands of clones; over 70% occur a single time. Less than 3% of the sample lies in the top ten.

Naive and memory CD4+ T cells were separated from cryopreserved PBMCs through CD4 enrichment, which was followed by EasySep naive CD4+ T cell enrichment. For 10 days, approximately 10^5 sorted naive or memory CD4+ T cells were cultured together with CEF peptides and T cell-depleted PBMCs at a 1:1 ratio. In general, triplicate replicate wells were used for every peptide culture condition. Ficoll-Paque PLUS gradient centrifugation was used to isolate PBMCs from either whole blood or leukapheresis product. PBMCs were either cryopreserved at -140°C or used fresh in the expansion assay. The QIAamp Micro DNA Kit was used to extract genomic DNA from the CD4+ T cells. The CDR3 numbers 19 residues from cysteine through phenylalanine. The retained sequence is limited to the CDR3, 57 bases, with the frame set at the first base. Here V drops 2 bases and J drops 1 base, and the junction holds 9 bases not matched to any gene. According to the germline V gene, CDR1 reads LGHNA and CDR2 reads YNFKEQ.

Here is what the overall study found, with its caveats: Small numbers of patients and of tested TCRs limited the study. No donor contributed both pre-pandemic and post-infection samples, which limited tracing the source of pre-existing responses. Sequencing of naive versus memory cells indicated that the assay detects memory recall responses, not primary responses primed during culture. In about 71% of donors, memory CD4+ clonotypes turned up that crossrecognized SARS-CoV-2 and at least one common cold coronavirus spike. Since the crossreactivity analysis centred on spike protein, crossreactivity against other viral proteins was not assessed. Compared with monoreactive clones, crossreactive clones had significantly weaker SARS-CoV-2-driven expansion, a result consistent with antigenic imprinting.

Turning to this clone: Its antigen is not yet known. There are no base qualities to consult, and no much larger clone falls within one base.

In this chain, TRBV4-2 is recombined with TRBJ2-6, and TRBD2 aligns with 9 junction nucleotides. Sequencing was performed on memory CD4+ T cells from PBMCs, cultured in vitro. Interpreted using the paper, the cell subset or site label stands for: memory (non-naive) CD4+ T cells. The sequence came from an adult with COVID-19. The CDR3 has the sequence CASSQTGTSSLSGANVLTF. The nucleotides are TGTGCCAGCAGCCAAACCGGGACTAGCTCCCTTTCTGGGGCCAACGTCCTGACTTTC.